This T cell receptor beta chain is drawn from a study of T cell responses to AZD1222 COVID-19 vaccine. This table comes from immunoSEQ multiplex PCR, and its TCRdb copy is limited to in-frame clones, with some not included. The table has roughly 92,000 clones, 90% seen once; the top ten hold roughly 9.1%. Regarding the study as a whole: Females outnumbered males among donors, who were mostly white British; clonal diversity was possibly underestimated.

The CDR3 runs 16 residues. Trimming took off 3 bases at V and 3 bases at J, with 17 bases between the two ends. In germline, CDR1 is ENHRY, CDR2 SYGVKD. Notes on this clone: Its cognate antigen is unknown.

The receptor's source is an adult in good health. The rearrangement uses TRBV10-3 and TRBJ1-1; D is unclear. The material was peripheral blood, obtained on day 0 of AZD1222 vaccination. The CDR3 sequence is CAISETDWGVDTEAFF. In DNA, the CDR3 is TGTGCCATCAGTGAAACCGACTGGGGAGTAGACACTGAAGCTTTCTTT.